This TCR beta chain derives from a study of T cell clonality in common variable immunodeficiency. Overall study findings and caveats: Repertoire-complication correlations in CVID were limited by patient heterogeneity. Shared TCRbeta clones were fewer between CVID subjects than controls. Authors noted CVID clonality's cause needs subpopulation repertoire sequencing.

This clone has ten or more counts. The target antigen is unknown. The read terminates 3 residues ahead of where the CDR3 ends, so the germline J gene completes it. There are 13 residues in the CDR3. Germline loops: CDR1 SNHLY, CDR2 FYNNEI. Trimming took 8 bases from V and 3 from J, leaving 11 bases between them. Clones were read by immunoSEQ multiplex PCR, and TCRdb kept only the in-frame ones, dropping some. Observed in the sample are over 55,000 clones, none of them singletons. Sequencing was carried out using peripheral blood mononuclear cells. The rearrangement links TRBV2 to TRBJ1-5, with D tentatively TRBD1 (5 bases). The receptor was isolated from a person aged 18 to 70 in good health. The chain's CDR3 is CASGDSLNQPQHF. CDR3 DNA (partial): TGTGCCAGCGGGGACTCCCTCAATCAGCCC.